A single sample is the source of the 21 T cell receptor beta chains below, sequenced in a study of T cell changes during pregnancy in multiple sclerosis. The protocol was immunoSEQ multiplex PCR, while the TCRdb copy is restricted to in-frame clones and leaves out a portion. The sample records approximately 100,000 clones, around 93% being singletons. The sequencing here drew on peripheral blood, taken before pregnancy. These receptors originate from a female donor with multiple sclerosis, enrolled in a pregnancy study.

Concerning this clone itself: Other DNA variants within this sample encode the same CDR3. CDR3 region: CASSSGQTYEQYF. DNA of the CDR3: TGTGCCAGCAGCTCGGGACAGACCTACGAGCAGTACTTC. The chain links TRBV7-9 to TRBJ2-7; 7 nucleotides match TRBD1. This CDR3 spans 13 amino acids. The J segment lost 2 bases and the V segment lost 4 bases, leaving 2 bases of the junction unmatched. The germline V gene encodes CDR1 SEHNR and CDR2 FQNEAQ (reference sequence).

The chain combines TRBV12-2 with TRBJ2-7; the table assigns TRBD2, which was not confirmed against the DNA. TRBV12-2 is a pseudogene. The CDR3 covers 21 residues. The CDR3: CASRLVTSGRGNRFGLHEQYF. The CDR3 DNA follows: TGTGCAAGTCGCTTAGTGACAAGCGGGAGAGGTAACCGATTTGGCCTACACGAGCAGTACTTC.

This chain links TRBV25-1 with TRBJ1-3; D is ambiguous. There are 13 residues in the CDR3. V dropped 8 bases and J dropped 0 bases, with 8 bases sitting between them. Germline lookup yields CDR1 MGHDK and CDR2 SYGVNS. The CDR3 reads CASRTLSGNTIYF. CDR3 coding DNA: TGTGCCAGCCGTACTCTCTCTGGAAACACCATATATTTT.

The chain couples TRBV5-1 to TRBJ2-1, with TRBD2 identical over 9 bases. CDR1 is SGHRS, CDR2 YFSETQ, per germline. With 0 bases clipped from V and 11 bases from J, the junction kept 18 bases outside the gene matches. The CDR3 runs 18 residues. Written as DNA, the CDR3 is TGCGCCAGCAGCTTGGCCCCCTTAGGTAGCGGGAGTACAATGAAGCAGTTCTTC. Its translation is CASSLAPLGSGSTMKQFF.

V usage is TRBV4-1 and J usage is TRBJ1-1; 10 bases are a match to TRBD1. The V gene's germline CDR1 is MGHRA and CDR2 YSYEKL. This CDR3 spans 17 amino acids. With 4 bases clipped from V and 1 base from J, the junction kept 9 bases outside the gene matches. The CDR3: CASSRPGTGVGNTEAFF. The CDR3 region has the DNA TGCGCCAGCAGCCGGCCGGGGACAGGGGTCGGGAACACTGAAGCTTTCTTT.

This chain links TRBV2 with TRBJ2-4; D may be TRBD2 (5 bases). The V end was cut by 5 bases, the J end by 8 bases, with 13 bases between. Germline V lookup: CDR1 SNHLY, CDR2 FYNNEI. CDR3 length equals 13 residues. CDR3 DNA: TGTGCCAGCAGTCCCCTGGCCGGGGACATTCAGTACTTC. It specifies CASSPLAGDIQYF.

The chain recombines TRBV5-1 with TRBJ1-5; D is ambiguous. The CDR3 consists of 15 residues. V lost 0 bases and J 0 bases, leaving 7 bases between the germline ends. Germline CDR1 reads SGHRS; CDR2 reads YFSETQ. CDR3 DNA: TGCGCCAGCAGCTTGGGCACCAGTAGCAATCAGCCCCAGCATTTT. It is translated as CASSLGTSSNQPQHF.

The chain has TRBV11-2 and TRBJ2-3; 9 positions agree with TRBD1. CDR3 length: 15 residues. CDR1 is SGHAT, CDR2 FQNNGV, per germline. V was pared by 6 bases and J by 3 bases, with 7 bases of the junction left unmatched. DNA for the CDR3: TGTGCCAGCAGGGGACAGGGAGACATTACAGATACGCAGTATTTT. Residues: CASRGQGDITDTQYF.

This clone was seen a handful of times. The gene calls are TRBV11-2 and TRBJ2-7; tentatively, D is TRBD2 (6 bases). With 6 bases removed from V and 11 bases from J, the gap between germline ends came to 17 bases. CDR3 length: 12 residues. Looked up from germline, CDR1 is SGHAT and CDR2 is FQNNGV. In DNA, the CDR3 is TGTGCCAGCAGAAACGGGCCCACGGGGGAGTACTTC. Protein: CASRNGPTGEYF.

The V and J genes are TRBV27 and TRBJ1-2; maybe TRBD1 (5 bases). This CDR3 is 12 amino acids long. V was pared by 10 bases and J by 4 bases, with 13 bases between. CDR1 and CDR2 from the germline V gene are MNHEY and SMNVEV (reference sequence). CDR3 loop: CATRGQGYGYTF. The CDR3 DNA follows: TGTGCCACCAGAGGGCAGGGCTATGGCTACACCTTC.

The V gene is TRBV18, the J gene TRBJ1-1, with D unclear. Germline V CDR1 and CDR2: KGHSH, LQKENI. V shed 8 bases and J shed 1 base, with 20 bases lying between them. This CDR3 has 16 residues. For the CDR3, the DNA is TGTGCCAGCGCTTTAAAATCCGGGTCCTCGAACACTGAAGCTTTCTTT. It encodes CASALKSGSSNTEAFF.

DNA of the CDR3: TGTGCCAGCAGCTTATCCAGGGGGCGACCCCAAGATACGCAGTATTTT. This sequence encodes CASSLSRGRPQDTQYF. The rearrangement uses TRBV7-6 and TRBJ2-3; 8 bases fit TRBD1. The germline CDR1 and CDR2 sequences are SGHVS and FNYEAQ. V was clipped by 2 bases and J by 5 bases; unmatched bases: 9. The CDR3 spans 16 residues.

This sequence joins TRBV5-1 and TRBJ1-1; unclear D gene. V shed 1 base and J shed 1 base, with 5 bases lying between them. The V gene's germline CDR1 is SGHRS and CDR2 YFSETQ. This CDR3 spans 13 amino acids. The CDR3 nucleotides read TGCGCCAGCAGCTTGCCCCGGAACACTGAAGCTTTCTTT. It yields the protein CASSLPRNTEAFF.

J is TRBJ2-3 and V is TRBV19; 9 bases are shared with TRBD2. The CDR3 is made up of 15 amino acids. After removal of 1 base from V and 1 base from J, the junction contained 0 bases not matched to a gene. The germline V gene encodes CDR1 LNHDA and CDR2 SQIVND (reference sequence). The CDR3 nucleotides are TGTGCCAGTAGTATAGGGACTAGCGGCACAGATACGCAGTATTTT. Protein sequence: CASSIGTSGTDTQYF.

V gene TRBV27 combines with J gene TRBJ2-7, with D uncertain. With 2 bases removed from V and 5 bases from J, the gap between germline ends came to 19 bases. Germline-derived CDR1 and CDR2 are MNHEY and SMNVEV (reference sequence). This CDR3 comprises 16 residues. For the CDR3, the DNA is TGTGCCAGCAGTTTAAGACTGGCGTCGATAGGCAACGAGCAGTACTTC. Translated: CASSLRLASIGNEQYF.

V is TRBV28 and J is TRBJ1-1; TRBD1 aligns across 7 bases. The CDR3 is made up of 13 amino acids. V lost 6 bases and J lost 1; bases outside the gene matches: 2. Germline V gene data show CDR1 as MDHEN and CDR2 as SYDVKM. The CDR3: CASSYRGNTEAFF. Here the CDR3 DNA reads TGTGCCAGCAGCTACAGGGGGAACACTGAAGCTTTCTTT. The full variable domain, with the rest looked up from reference TRBV28 and TRBJ1-1, is DVKVTQSSRYLVKRTGEKVFLECVQDMDHENMFWYRQDPGLGLRLIYFSYDVKMKEKGDIPEGYSVSREKKERFSLILESASTNQTSMYLCASSYRGNTEAFFGQGTRLTVV.

The rearrangement joins TRBV5-4 to TRBJ2-7; tentative D call: TRBD2 (6 bases). CDR3 length equals 13 residues. V was trimmed by 6 bases and J by 6 bases, leaving 16 bases between them. Germline V gene data show CDR1 as SGHNT and CDR2 as YYREEE (reference sequence). The CDR3 DNA reads as TGTGCCAGCAAAAAAAGCGGGTCAGGCGAGCAGTACTTC. It yields the protein CASKKSGSGEQYF.

This chain connects TRBV4-2 to TRBJ2-1, with D perhaps matching TRBD2 (5 bases). Looked up from germline, CDR1 is LGHNA and CDR2 is YNFKEQ. This CDR3 contains 15 residues. The V end was cut by 5 bases, the J end by 3 bases, with 14 bases between. The CDR3 spells CASSSTGESYNEQFF. CDR3 bases: TGTGCCAGCAGCTCAACCGGGGAGAGCTACAATGAGCAGTTCTTC.

The V and J genes are TRBV5-1 and TRBJ2-3; 13 bases align to TRBD2. The J segment lost 0 bases and the V segment lost 4 bases, leaving 5 bases of the junction unmatched. The length of the CDR3 is 17 residues. The germline V gene encodes CDR1 SGHRS and CDR2 YFSETQ. CDR3 sequence: CASSPGTSGVSTDTQYF. The CDR3, as DNA: TGCGCCAGCAGCCCCGGGACTAGCGGGGTAAGCACAGATACGCAGTATTTT.

This sequence joins TRBV27 and TRBJ1-3, with TRBD1 matching 8 bases. The germline CDR1 and CDR2 sequences are MNHEY and SMNVEV (reference sequence). The CDR3 totals 19 residues. Unmatched junction bases numbered 11, after V lost 1 base and J lost 0 bases. The CDR3 region has the DNA TGTGCCAGCAGTTTATTCGGCAGGGGGCGCGGGACCTCTGGAAACACCATATATTTT. This translates into CASSLFGRGRGTSGNTIYF.

The chain employs TRBV9 and TRBJ2-7; TRBD1 agrees at 8 bases. V shed 4 bases, J shed 3 bases, and the junction held 3 bases outside the gene matches. The CDR3 has 13 residues. CDR1 and CDR2 from the germline V gene are SGDLS and YYNGEE. DNA of the CDR3: TGTGCCAGCAGCTCAGGACAGGGCTACGAGCAGTACTTC. Its translation is CASSSGQGYEQYF.